A selection of T cell receptor beta chains follows, all from one sample in a study of CD8 T cells in ankylosing spondylitis. TCRdb re-analysed the 5' RACE reads in MiXCR, keeping a single row per CDR3 protein. The sample lists a few hundred thousand distinct CDR3 sequences, roughly a sixth occurring once. The source material was blood, either unsorted or a sorted T cell fraction (not recorded which). The origin of the receptors is a male donor with ankylosing spondylitis. Both conserved end residues are part of each CDR3.

j_gene,v_gene,CDR3aa
TRBJ1-5,TRBV28,CASSGPGKGQPQHF
TRBJ1-3,TRBV7-3,CASSLIRGWDSGNTIYF
TRBJ1-2,TRBV5-1,CASSPSGYVDGYTF
TRBJ1-1,TRBV5-1,CASSLDPRTGSEAFF
TRBJ2-6,TRBV21-1,CASSRLETGANVLTF
TRBJ1-2,TRBV4-1,CASSHWTGLYGYTF
TRBJ2-3,TRBV20-1,CSAIIESTQYF
TRBJ1-5,TRBV29-1,CSVEDQQAAYSNQPQHF
TRBJ1-1,TRBV19,CASSIVSGSEAFF
TRBJ2-3,TRBV20-1,CSARVGADTQYF
TRBJ2-5,TRBV7-9,CASSLSSWEETQYF
TRBJ1-1,TRBV6-1,CAAKDRVNTEAFF
TRBJ2-5,TRBV5-4,CASSHETGETQYF
TRBJ2-5,TRBV24-1,CATSETGTQETQYF
TRBJ2-1,TRBV6-2/TRBV6-3,CASSYISGAYNEQFF
TRBJ2-5,TRBV24-1,CATSEGLETQYF